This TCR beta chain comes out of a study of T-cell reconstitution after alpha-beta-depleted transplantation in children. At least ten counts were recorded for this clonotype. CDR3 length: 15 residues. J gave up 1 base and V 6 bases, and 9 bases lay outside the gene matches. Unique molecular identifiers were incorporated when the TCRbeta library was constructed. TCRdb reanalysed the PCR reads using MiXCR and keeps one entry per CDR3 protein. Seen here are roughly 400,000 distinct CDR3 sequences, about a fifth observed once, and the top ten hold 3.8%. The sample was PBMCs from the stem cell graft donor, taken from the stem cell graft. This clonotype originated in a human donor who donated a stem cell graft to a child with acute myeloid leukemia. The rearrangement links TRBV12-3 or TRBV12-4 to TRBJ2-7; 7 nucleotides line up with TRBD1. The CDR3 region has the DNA TGTGCCAGCAGCCCCGGGACAGCTATATCCTACGAGCAGTACTTC. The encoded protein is CASSPGTAISYEQYF.